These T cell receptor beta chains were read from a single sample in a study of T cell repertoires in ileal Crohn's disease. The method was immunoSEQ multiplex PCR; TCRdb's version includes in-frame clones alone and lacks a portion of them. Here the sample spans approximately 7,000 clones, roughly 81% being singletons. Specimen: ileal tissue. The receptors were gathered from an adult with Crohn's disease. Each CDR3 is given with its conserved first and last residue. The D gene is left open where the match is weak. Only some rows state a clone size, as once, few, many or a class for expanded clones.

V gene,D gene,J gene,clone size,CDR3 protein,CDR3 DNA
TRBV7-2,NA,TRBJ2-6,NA,CASSRQVRSGANVLTF,TGTGCCAGCAGCCGACAGGTTCGCTCTGGGGCCAACGTCCTGACTTTC
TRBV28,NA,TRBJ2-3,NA,CASSFPQPPTDTQYF,TGTGCCAGCAGTTTCCCCCAGCCGCCCACAGATACGCAGTATTTT
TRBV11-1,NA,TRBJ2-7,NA,CASSLTRDTYYEQYF,TGTGCCAGCAGCCTGACCCGGGACACCTACTACGAGCAGTACTTC
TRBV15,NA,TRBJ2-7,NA,CATSRVAALEQYF,TGTGCCACCAGCAGAGTGGCAGCGCTTGAGCAGTACTTC
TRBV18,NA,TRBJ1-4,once,CASSPNSNEKLFF,TGTGCCAGCTCACCAAACAGTAATGAAAAACTGTTTTTT
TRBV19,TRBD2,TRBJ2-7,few,CASTWGTSGTYEQYF,TGTGCCAGTACTTGGGGAACTAGCGGGACATACGAGCAGTACTTC
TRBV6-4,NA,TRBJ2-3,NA,CASSVLAGDTQYF,TGTGCCAGCAGTGTCCTAGCCGGAGATACGCAGTATTTT
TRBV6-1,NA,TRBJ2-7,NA,CASSGPLEQYF,TGTGCCAGCAGTGGACCCCTGGAGCAGTACTTC
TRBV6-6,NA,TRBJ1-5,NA,CASRSQSNQPQHF,TGTGCCAGCAGGTCCCAGAGCAATCAGCCCCAGCATTTT
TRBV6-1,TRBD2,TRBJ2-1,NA,CASSDPGLAGVEQFF,TGTGCCAGCAGTGACCCGGGACTAGCGGGAGTGGAGCAGTTCTTC
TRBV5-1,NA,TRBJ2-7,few,CASSGPGPLSGEQYF,TGCGCCAGCAGCGGGCCGGGACCCCTCTCGGGGGAGCAGTACTTC